Listed below are T cell receptor beta chains from one sample, sequenced in a study of vaccination and CD4 T cells after COVID-19. These TCRs are of unknown antigen specificity. TCRdb called the PCR reads again in MiXCR, with one record for every CDR3 protein. The repertoire holds about 23,000 distinct CDR3 sequences, with around 54% as singletons. The sample consisted of CD4+ T cells from blood, cultured in vitro. The receptors derive from a human donor who had recovered from COVID-19. The CDR3 runs from the conserved cysteine through the conserved F or W. Clone size is shown for a subset of rows, as once, few, many or a class of expanded clone.

j_call,v_call,clone_size,cdr3_aa
TRBJ2-5,TRBV25-1,few,CASSELGSRGEETQYF
TRBJ1-1,TRBV29-1,NA,CSAVRGNTEAFF
TRBJ2-7,TRBV20-1,few,CSASWDRAYEQYF
TRBJ1-2,TRBV2,NA,CASSLDSPHTF
TRBJ2-7,TRBV2,NA,CASSTGRRAYEQYF
TRBJ1-1,TRBV7-2,few,CASSLAKAAETEAFF
TRBJ1-5,TRBV18,few,CASSPGQSGPYQPQHF
TRBJ2-3,TRBV11-1,NA,CASSLRENTDTQYF
TRBJ1-5,TRBV7-2,once,CASSLAGRASNQPQHF
TRBJ2-5,TRBV20-1,few,CSARVDRGRETQYF
TRBJ2-3,TRBV4-1,few,CASSALAGGPPDTQYF
TRBJ1-4,TRBV6-2/TRBV6-3,NA,CASSPGESLNEKLFF
TRBJ2-1,TRBV6-2/TRBV6-3,NA,CASSHTWPFYNEQFF
TRBJ2-2,TRBV11-1,once,CASSQIRSGGRELFF